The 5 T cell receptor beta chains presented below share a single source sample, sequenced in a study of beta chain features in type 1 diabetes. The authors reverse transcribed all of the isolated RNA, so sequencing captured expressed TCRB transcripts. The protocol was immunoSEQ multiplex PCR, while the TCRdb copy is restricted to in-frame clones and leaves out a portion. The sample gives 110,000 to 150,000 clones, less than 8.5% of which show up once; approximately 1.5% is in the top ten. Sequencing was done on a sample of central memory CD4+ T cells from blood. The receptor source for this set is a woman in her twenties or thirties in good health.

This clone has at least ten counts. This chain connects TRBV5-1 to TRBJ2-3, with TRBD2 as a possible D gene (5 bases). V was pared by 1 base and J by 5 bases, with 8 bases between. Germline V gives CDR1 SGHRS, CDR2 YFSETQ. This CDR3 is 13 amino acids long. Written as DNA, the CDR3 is TGCGCCAGCAGCTTGACAGCGGAAGATACGCAGTATTTT. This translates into CASSLTAEDTQYF.

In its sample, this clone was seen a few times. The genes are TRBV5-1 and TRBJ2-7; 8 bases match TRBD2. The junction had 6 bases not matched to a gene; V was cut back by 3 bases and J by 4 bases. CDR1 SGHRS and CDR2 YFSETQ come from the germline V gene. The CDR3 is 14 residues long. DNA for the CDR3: TGCGCCAGCAGCTCGACTAGCGCCACTTACGAGCAGTACTTC. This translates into CASSSTSATYEQYF.

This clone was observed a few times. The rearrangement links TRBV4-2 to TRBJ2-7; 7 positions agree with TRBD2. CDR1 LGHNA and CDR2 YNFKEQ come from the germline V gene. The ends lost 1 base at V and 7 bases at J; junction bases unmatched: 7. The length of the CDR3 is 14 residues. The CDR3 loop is CASSQGREREEQYF. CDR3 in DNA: TGTGCCAGCAGCCAAGGGCGGGAGAGAGAAGAGCAGTACTTC.

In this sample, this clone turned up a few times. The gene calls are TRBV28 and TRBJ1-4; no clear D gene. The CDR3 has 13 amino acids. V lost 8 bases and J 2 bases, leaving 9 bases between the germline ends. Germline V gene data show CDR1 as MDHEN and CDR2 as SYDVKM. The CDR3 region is CASHDTTNEKLFF. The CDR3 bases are TGTGCCAGCCACGACACTACTAATGAAAAACTGTTTTTT.

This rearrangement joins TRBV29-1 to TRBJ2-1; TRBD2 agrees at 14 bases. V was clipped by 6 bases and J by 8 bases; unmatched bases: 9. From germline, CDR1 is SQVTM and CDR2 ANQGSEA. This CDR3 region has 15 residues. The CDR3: CSVPGLAGEWDEQFF. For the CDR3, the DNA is TGCAGCGTCCCGGGACTAGCGGGAGAGTGGGATGAGCAGTTCTTC.